Each of the 18 T cell receptor beta chains below was sequenced from the same sample in a study of T cell repertoires in cytomegalovirus infection (dated by TCRdb to about 2019). The sequencer was an Illumina HiSeq 1500. TCRdb's own reprocessing of the public reads used fastp at Q25 and MiXCR and kept productive beta chains. Rows merge per CDR3 protein into single entries with the most common DNA and genes. The sample profile shows about 480,000 distinct CDR3 sequences; roughly a third of them were found once. Clones ranked in the top ten supply about 17% of the sample. Interpreted using the paper, the treatment or condition label stands for: in vitro stimulation with specific CMV peptide epitopes to enrich CMV-specific T cells. No antigen has been identified for these receptors. Here the sequenced sample was cultured PBMCs, taken from culture after CMV antigen stimulation. These receptors were collected from a human donor in good health (CMV status not recorded). Some clones in this sample may be carry-over from other donors' samples.

This clonotype has only a few counts. This chain links TRBV12-3 or TRBV12-4 with TRBJ1-2; unclear D gene. This CDR3 is 13 amino acids long. V was clipped by 5 bases and J by 4 bases, with 11 bases between them. The CDR3: CASSLRHGYGYTF. CDR3 in DNA: TGTGCCAGCAGTCTACGACACGGCTATGGCTACACCTTC.

This clonotype was seen a few times. The rearrangement joins TRBV4-3 to TRBJ2-1; TRBD2 is a possible D gene (7 bases). The CDR3 extends over 14 amino acids. Trimming took 0 bases from V and 9 from J, leaving 12 bases between them. Germline V lookup: CDR1 LGHNA, CDR2 YSLEER. In DNA form, the CDR3 reads TGCGCCAGCAGCCAAGAGAGGGGGGGAGTTGAGCAGTTCTTC. The encoded protein is CASSQERGGVEQFF.

The gene calls are TRBV4-3 and TRBJ2-6, with a possible D match to TRBD2 (7 bases). Germline lookup yields CDR1 LGHNA and CDR2 YSLEER. The CDR3 totals 17 residues. Trimming removed 2 bases from V and 1 base from J, with 12 bases in between. CDR3 amino acids: CASSQKGGASGANVLTF. The CDR3 DNA reads as TGCGCCAGCAGCCAAAAGGGGGGGGCGTCTGGGGCCAACGTCCTGACTTTC.

The sample holds many counts of this clonotype. The chain is built from TRBV7-6 and TRBJ2-7; tentative D call: TRBD2 (6 bases). Germline V gene data show CDR1 as SGHVS and CDR2 as FNYEAQ. V gave up 5 bases and J gave up 9 bases, with 29 bases separating them. This CDR3 has 17 amino acids. The CDR3 spells CASSHTSGQGMITRQYF. The DNA of the CDR3 is TGTGCCAGCAGCCATACAAGCGGGCAGGGCATGATTACGAGGCAGTACTTC.

The chain links TRBV10-3 to TRBJ2-7; weak D call: TRBD2 (6 bases). Deletions cut 3 bases from V and 6 bases from J, with 12 bases between. CDR1 ENHRY and CDR2 SYGVKD come from the germline V gene. The CDR3 runs to 13 residues. The CDR3 region has the DNA TGTGCCATCAGTGACGGAGGGTTTATCGAGCAGTACGTC. Amino acids: CAISDGGFIEQYV.

The chain combines TRBV30 with TRBJ1-2; D is undetermined. CDR3 size: 13 residues. CDR1 GTSNPN and CDR2 SVGIG come from the germline V gene (reference sequence). V gave up 0 bases and J gave up 5 bases, with 10 bases separating them. CDR3 sequence (DNA): TGTGCCTGGAGTGTCGTCGGGATTTATGGCTACACCTTC. The encoded protein is CAWSVVGIYGYTF.

This chain uses TRBV15 with TRBJ1-5; D gene uncertain. Germline V lookup: CDR1 LNHNV, CDR2 YYDKDF (reference sequence). Trimming shortened V by 8 bases and J by 6 bases, and 11 bases separated the two germline ends. The CDR3 is 12 amino acids. CDR3 nucleotide sequence: TGTGCCACCCCGGAGGAATCTCAGCCCCAGCATTTT. Translation gives CATPEESQPQHF.

The chain recombines TRBV20-1 with TRBJ2-7, with 9 bases identical to TRBD1. This CDR3 has 15 residues. The V and J ends lost 5 bases and 5 bases, in that order; junction bases with no gene match: 13. Germline lookup yields CDR1 DFQATT and CDR2 SNEGSKA (reference sequence). Here the CDR3 DNA reads TGCAGTGCTGAGAGCCAGGGACAGGGAGTAAACGAGCAGTACTTC. Its translation is CSAESQGQGVNEQYF.

V usage is TRBV27 and J usage is TRBJ1-5, with D possibly TRBD1 on 6 matching bases. V was clipped by 3 bases and J by 4 bases, with 13 bases between them. Germline V gene sequence: CDR1 MNHEY, CDR2 SMNVEV (reference sequence). The CDR3 loop spans 15 amino acids. In DNA form, the CDR3 reads TGTGCCAGCAGTTTTCTGACAGGCGCAAATCAGCCCCAGCATTTT. Protein sequence: CASSFLTGANQPQHF.

A few counts support this clonotype. The chain couples TRBV20-1 to TRBJ2-1, with TRBD2 identical over 8 bases. The CDR3 has 14 amino acids. Per germline, CDR1 DFQATT and CDR2 SNEGSKA (reference sequence). Trimming took 1 base from V and 10 from J; bases not matched to a gene: 9. The CDR3 nucleotides are TGCAGTGCTAGAGTACCGGGAGGGGGATGGGAGCAGTTCTTC. As protein: CSARVPGGGWEQFF.

The chain has TRBV4-1 and TRBJ1-1; D is perhaps TRBD1 (6 bases). CDR1 is MGHRA and CDR2 is YSYEKL in the germline V gene. Trimming removed 0 bases at V and 10 bases at J, with 12 bases between. The CDR3 is 13 residues long. The CDR3 nucleotides read TGCGCCAGCAGCCAAGAGGGGGCAGTGGGAGCTTTCTTT. It is translated as CASSQEGAVGAFF.

The V gene is TRBV4-3, the J gene TRBJ2-2, with D possibly TRBD1 on 5 matching bases. Germline CDR1 and CDR2: LGHNA and YSLEER. Between the trimmed V and J ends, which lost 0 bases and 5 bases, there was a span of 10 bases. CDR3 length: 15 residues. DNA for the CDR3: TGCGCCAGCAGCCAAGACAAGGGGCGGACCGGGGAGCTGTTTTTT. Translation gives CASSQDKGRTGELFF.

The rearrangement uses TRBV24-1 and TRBJ2-1; D may be TRBD1 (6 bases). The length of the CDR3 is 16 residues. Germline V gene sequence: CDR1 KGHDR, CDR2 SFDVKD. The germline V and J ends were trimmed by 4 bases and 0 bases, with 12 bases remaining between them. This chain's CDR3 is CATSDPGQNSYNEQFF. DNA of the CDR3: TGTGCCACCAGTGACCCGGGACAAAACTCCTACAATGAGCAGTTCTTC.

A remark on this clonotype: One end of the junction varies from germline; a read error may be responsible. The V call is TRBV7-2, the J call TRBJ2-1, with 10 bases matching TRBD2. Germline V gives CDR1 SGHTA, CDR2 FQGNSA. The CDR3 has 20 residues. The CDR3: CATSLNPLAGKLGPYNEQFF. The CDR3 region has the DNA TGTGCCACCAGCTTAAATCCACTAGCGGGAAAATTGGGGCCCTACAATGAGCAGTTCTTC.

The chain joins TRBV19 to TRBJ1-5, with a tentative D call TRBD1 (6 bases). CDR3 length: 15 residues. Germline-derived CDR1 and CDR2 are LNHDA and SQIVND (reference sequence). The V end was cut by 2 bases, the J end by 2 bases, with 10 bases between. The CDR3 protein is CASSIIQGGNQPQHF. CDR3 coding DNA: TGTGCCAGTAGTATAATACAGGGTGGCAATCAGCCCCAGCATTTT.

The V gene is TRBV5-6, the J gene TRBJ2-1; D is unclear. Looked up from germline, CDR1 is SGHDT and CDR2 is YYEEEE. The ends were cut back, 4 bases at V and 9 bases at J, with 8 bases in the middle. CDR3 length equals 11 residues. CDR3 nucleotide sequence: TGTGCCAGCAGCCAGACCGTTGAGCAGTTCTTC. The encoded protein is CASSQTVEQFF.

This clonotype was picked up a small number of times. The chain employs TRBV7-6 and TRBJ2-3; D not certain. The CDR3 length is 13 residues. Between the trimmed V and J ends, which lost 5 bases and 6 bases, there was a span of 12 bases. Germline V CDR1 and CDR2: SGHVS, FNYEAQ. The CDR3 spells CASSVFLGDTQYF. Written as DNA, the CDR3 is TGTGCCAGCAGCGTCTTCCTTGGGGATACGCAGTATTTT.

The genes are TRBV6-5 and TRBJ1-4; no firm D call. Germline V gene lookup returns CDR1 MNHEY and CDR2 SVGAGI. The CDR3 spans 15 residues. Trimming pared 4 bases from V and 7 bases from J, leaving 16 bases between. CDR3 in DNA: TGTGCCAGCAGTTCTTGGTTAGGATTTGGTGAAAAACTGTTTTTT. Amino acid sequence: CASSSWLGFGEKLFF.